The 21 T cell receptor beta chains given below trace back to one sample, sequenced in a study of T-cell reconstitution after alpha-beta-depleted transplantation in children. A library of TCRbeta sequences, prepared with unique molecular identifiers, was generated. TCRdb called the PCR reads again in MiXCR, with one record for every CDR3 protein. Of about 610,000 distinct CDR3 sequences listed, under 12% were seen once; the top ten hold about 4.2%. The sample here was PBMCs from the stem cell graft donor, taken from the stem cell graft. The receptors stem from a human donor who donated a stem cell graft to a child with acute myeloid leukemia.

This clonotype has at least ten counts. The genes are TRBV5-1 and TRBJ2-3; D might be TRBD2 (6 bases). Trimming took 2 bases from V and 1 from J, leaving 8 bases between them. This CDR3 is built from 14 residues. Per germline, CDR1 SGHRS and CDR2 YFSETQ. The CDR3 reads CASSFSGRTDTQYF. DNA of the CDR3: TGCGCCAGCAGCTTTAGCGGACGCACAGATACGCAGTATTTT.

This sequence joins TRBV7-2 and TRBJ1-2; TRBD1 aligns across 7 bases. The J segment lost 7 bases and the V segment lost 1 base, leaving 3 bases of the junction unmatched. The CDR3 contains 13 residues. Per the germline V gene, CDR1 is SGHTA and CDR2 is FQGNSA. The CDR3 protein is CASSLERTGGYTF. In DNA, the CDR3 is TGTGCCAGCAGCTTAGAACGGACAGGTGGCTACACCTTC. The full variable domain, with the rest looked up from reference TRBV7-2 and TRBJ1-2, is GAGVSQSPSNKVTEKGKDVELRCDPISGHTALYWYRQSLGQGLEFLIYFQGNSAPDKSGLPSDRFSAERTGGSVSTLTIQRTQQEDSAVYLCASSLERTGGYTFGSGTRLTVV.

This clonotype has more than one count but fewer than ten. Here the CDR3 reads CSVGGANNQPQHF. The CDR3 coding sequence is TGCAGCGTCGGGGGGGCCAACAATCAGCCCCAGCATTTT. The V call is TRBV29-1, the J call TRBJ1-5; perhaps TRBD1 as D (6 bases). The CDR3 is 13 amino acids. Per the germline V gene, CDR1 is SQVTM and CDR2 is ANQGSEA. V was shortened by 6 bases and J by 3 bases, with 12 bases between the two germline ends.

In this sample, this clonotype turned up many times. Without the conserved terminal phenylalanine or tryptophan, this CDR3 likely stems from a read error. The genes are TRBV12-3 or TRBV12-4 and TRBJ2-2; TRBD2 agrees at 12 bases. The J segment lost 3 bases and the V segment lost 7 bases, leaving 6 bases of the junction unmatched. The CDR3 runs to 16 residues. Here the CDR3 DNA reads TGTGCCAGCAACCCGTCTAGCGGGAGGGACACCGGGGAGCTGTTTTCT. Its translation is CASNPSSGRDTGELFS.

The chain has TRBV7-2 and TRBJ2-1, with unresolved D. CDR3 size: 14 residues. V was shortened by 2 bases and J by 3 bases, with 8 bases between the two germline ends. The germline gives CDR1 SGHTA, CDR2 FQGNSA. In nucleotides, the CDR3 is TGTGCCAGCAGCTTAACCCGGGTCTACAATGAGCAGTTCTTC. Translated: CASSLTRVYNEQFF.

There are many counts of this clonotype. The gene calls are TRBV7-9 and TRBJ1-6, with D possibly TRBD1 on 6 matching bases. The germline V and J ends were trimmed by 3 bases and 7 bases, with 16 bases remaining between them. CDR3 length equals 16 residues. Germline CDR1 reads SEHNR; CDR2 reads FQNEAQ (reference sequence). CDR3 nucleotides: TGTGCCAGCAGCTTTGTACAGGGTTCGTCCAATTCACCCCTCCACTTT. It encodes CASSFVQGSSNSPLHF. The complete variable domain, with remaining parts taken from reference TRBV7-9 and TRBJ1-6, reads DTGVSQNPRHKITKRGQNVTFRCDPISEHNRLYWYRQTLGQGPEFLTYFQNEAQLEKSRLLSDRFSAERPKGSFSTLEIQRTEQGDSAMYLCASSFVQGSSNSPLHFGNGTRLTVT.

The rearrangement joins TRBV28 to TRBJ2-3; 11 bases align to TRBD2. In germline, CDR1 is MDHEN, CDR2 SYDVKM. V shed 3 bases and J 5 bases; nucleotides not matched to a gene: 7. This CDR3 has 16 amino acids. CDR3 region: CASSFGGLAAQDTQYF. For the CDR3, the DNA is TGTGCCAGCAGTTTCGGGGGACTAGCGGCCCAAGATACGCAGTATTTT.

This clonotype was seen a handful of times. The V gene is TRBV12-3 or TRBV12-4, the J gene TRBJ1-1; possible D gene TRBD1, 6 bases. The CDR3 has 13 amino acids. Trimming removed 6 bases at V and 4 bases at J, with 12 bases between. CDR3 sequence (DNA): TGTGCCAGCAGATCCGGGACAAGCACTGAAGCTTTCTTT. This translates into CASRSGTSTEAFF.

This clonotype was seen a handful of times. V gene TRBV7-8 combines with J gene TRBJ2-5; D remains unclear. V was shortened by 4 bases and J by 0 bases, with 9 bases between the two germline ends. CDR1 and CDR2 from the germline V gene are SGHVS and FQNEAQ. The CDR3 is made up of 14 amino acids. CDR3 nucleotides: TGTGCCAGCAGCTCAACATCGTACCAAGAGACCCAGTACTTC. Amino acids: CASSSTSYQETQYF.

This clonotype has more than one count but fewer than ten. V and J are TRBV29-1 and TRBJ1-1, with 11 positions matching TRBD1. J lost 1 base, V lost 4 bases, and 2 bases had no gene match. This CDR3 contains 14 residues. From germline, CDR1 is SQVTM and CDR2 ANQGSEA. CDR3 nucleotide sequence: TGCAGCGTTGGGACAGGGGGCTGGAACACTGAAGCTTTCTTT. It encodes CSVGTGGWNTEAFF.

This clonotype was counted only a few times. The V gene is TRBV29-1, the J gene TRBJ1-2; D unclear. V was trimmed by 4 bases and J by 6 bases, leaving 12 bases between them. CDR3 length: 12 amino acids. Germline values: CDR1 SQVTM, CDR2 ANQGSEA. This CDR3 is CSVVAPGDGYTF. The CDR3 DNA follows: TGCAGCGTTGTTGCCCCCGGGGATGGCTACACCTTC.

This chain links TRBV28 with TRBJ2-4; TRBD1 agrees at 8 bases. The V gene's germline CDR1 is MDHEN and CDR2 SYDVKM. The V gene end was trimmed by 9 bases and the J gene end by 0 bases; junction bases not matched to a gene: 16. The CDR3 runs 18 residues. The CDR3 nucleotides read TGTGCCAGGGGCTCCAGTTACAGGGGGATTTTAGCCAAAAACATTCAGTACTTC. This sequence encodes CARGSSYRGILAKNIQYF.

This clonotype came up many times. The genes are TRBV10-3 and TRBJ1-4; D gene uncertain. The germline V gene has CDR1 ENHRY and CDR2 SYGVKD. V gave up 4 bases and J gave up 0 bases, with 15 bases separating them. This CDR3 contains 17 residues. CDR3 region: CAISANLESTTNEKLFF. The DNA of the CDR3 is TGTGCCATCAGTGCCAACTTAGAGTCTACAACTAATGAAAAACTGTTTTTT.

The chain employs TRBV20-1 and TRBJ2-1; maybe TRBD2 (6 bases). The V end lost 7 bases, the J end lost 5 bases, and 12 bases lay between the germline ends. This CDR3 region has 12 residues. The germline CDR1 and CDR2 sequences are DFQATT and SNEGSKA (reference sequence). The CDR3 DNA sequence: TGCAGTGGCGGGATTGGGGACAATGAGCAGTTCTTC. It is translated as CSGGIGDNEQFF.

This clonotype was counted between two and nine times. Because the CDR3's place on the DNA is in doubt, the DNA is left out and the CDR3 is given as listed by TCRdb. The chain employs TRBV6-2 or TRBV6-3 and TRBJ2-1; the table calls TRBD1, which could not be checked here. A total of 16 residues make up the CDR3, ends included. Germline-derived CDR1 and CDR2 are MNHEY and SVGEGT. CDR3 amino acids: CASSTSTGFAYNEQFF.

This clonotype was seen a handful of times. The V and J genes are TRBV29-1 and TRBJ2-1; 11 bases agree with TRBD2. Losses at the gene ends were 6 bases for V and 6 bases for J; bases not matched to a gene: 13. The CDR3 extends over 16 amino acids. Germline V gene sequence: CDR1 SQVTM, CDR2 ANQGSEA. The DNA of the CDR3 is TGCAGCGTGGACCGACTAGCGGGAAAATCGAGCAATGAGCAGTTCTTC. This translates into CSVDRLAGKSSNEQFF.

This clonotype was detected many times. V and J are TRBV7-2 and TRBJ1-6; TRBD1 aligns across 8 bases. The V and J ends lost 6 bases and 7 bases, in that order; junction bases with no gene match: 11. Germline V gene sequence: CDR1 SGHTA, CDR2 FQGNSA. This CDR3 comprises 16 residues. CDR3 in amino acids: CASRPDRQGRNSPLHF. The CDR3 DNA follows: TGTGCCAGCAGACCAGACCGACAGGGGAGGAATTCACCCCTCCACTTT.

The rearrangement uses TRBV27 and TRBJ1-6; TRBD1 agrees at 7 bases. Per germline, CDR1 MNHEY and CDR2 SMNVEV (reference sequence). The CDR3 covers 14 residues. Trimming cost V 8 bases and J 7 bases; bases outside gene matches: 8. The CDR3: CASRDSGGNSPLHF. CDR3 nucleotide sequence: TGTGCCAGCCGGGACAGTGGGGGGAATTCACCCCTCCACTTT.

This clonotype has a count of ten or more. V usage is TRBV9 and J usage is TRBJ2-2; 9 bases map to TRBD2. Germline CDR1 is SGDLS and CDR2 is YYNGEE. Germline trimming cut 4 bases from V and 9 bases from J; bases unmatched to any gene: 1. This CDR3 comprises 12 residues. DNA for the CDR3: TGTGCCAGCAGCCCTAGCGGGAGGGAGCTGTTTTTT. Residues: CASSPSGRELFF.

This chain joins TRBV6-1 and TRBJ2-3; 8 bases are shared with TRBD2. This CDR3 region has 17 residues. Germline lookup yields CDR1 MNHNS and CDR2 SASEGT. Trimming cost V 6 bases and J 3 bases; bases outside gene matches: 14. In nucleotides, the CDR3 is TGTGCCAGCAGCCTTAGAACGACCGGGAGGGAAACAGATACGCAGTATTTT. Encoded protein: CASSLRTTGRETDTQYF.

The CDR3 loop reads CASSLSGDRVYGYTF. The CDR3 nucleotides read TGTGCCAGCAGCTTAAGCGGGGACAGGGTCTATGGCTACACCTTC. This rearrangement joins TRBV11-1 to TRBJ1-2; 9 bases agree with TRBD1. Germline-derived CDR1 and CDR2 are SGHAT and FQDESV (reference sequence). Trimming cost V 2 bases and J 4 bases; bases outside gene matches: 5. There are 15 residues in the CDR3.